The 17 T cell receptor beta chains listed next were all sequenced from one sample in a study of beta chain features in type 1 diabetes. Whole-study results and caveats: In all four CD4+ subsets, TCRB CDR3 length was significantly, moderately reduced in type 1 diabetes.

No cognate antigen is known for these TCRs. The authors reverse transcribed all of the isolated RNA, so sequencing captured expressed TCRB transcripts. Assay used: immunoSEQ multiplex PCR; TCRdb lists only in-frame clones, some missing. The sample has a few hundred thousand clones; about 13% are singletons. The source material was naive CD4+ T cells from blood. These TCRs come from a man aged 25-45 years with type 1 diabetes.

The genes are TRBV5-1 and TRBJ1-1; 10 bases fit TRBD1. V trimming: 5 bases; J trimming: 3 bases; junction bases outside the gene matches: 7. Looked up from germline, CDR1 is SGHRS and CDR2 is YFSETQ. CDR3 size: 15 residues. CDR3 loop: CASSWVDRGDTEAFF. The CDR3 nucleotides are TGCGCCAGCAGTTGGGTGGACAGGGGGGACACTGAAGCTTTCTTT.

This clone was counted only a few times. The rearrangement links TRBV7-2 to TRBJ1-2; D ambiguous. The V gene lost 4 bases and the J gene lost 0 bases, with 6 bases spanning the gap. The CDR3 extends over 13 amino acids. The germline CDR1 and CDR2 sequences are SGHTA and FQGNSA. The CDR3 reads CASSSDTNYGYTF. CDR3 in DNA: TGTGCCAGCAGCTCTGACACTAACTATGGCTACACCTTC.

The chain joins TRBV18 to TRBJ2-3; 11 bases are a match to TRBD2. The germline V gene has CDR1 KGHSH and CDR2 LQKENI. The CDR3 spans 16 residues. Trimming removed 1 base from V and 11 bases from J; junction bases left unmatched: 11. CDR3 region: CASSPQPGTSGTLQYF. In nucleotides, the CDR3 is TGTGCCAGCTCACCACAACCTGGGACTAGCGGAACATTGCAGTATTTT.

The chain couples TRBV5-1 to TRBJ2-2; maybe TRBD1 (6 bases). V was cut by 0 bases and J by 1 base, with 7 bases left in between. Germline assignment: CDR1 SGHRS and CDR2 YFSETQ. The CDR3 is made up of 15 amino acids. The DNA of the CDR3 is TGCGCCAGCAGCTTGGAACAGGGGAACACCGGGGAGCTGTTTTTT. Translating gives CASSLEQGNTGELFF.

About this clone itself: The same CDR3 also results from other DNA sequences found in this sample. The CDR3 DNA sequence: TGTGCCAGCAGTTTAACAGGCTACGAGCAGTACTTC. Its protein is CASSLTGYEQYF. This chain joins TRBV28 and TRBJ2-7; D possibly corresponds to TRBD1 (5 bases). Trimming left V 2 bases short and J 3 bases short, with 5 bases between. Germline CDR1 is MDHEN and CDR2 is SYDVKM. CDR3 length: 12 amino acids.

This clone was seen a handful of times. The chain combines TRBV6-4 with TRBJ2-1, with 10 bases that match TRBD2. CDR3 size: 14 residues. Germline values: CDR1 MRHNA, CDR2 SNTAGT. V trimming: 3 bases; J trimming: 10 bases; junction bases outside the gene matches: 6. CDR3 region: CASSEDSGRSEQFF. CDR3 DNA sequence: TGTGCCAGCAGTGAGGATAGCGGGAGGAGCGAGCAGTTCTTC.

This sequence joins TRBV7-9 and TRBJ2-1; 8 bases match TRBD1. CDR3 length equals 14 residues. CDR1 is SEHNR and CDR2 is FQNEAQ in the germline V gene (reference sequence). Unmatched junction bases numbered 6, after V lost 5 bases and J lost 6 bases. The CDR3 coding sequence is TGTGCCAGCAGCACGCGGACAGGGATCAATGAGCAGTTCTTC. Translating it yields CASSTRTGINEQFF.

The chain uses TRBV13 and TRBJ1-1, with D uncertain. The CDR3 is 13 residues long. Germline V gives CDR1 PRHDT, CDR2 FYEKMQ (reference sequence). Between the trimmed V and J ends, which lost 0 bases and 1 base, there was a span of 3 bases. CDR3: CASSLGQNTEAFF. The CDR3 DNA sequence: TGTGCCAGCAGCTTAGGTCAGAACACTGAAGCTTTCTTT. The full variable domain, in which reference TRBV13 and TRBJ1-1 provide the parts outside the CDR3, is AAGVIQSPRHLIKEKRETATLKCYPIPRHDTVYWYQQGPGQDPQFLISFYEKMQSDKGSIPDRFSAQQFSDYHSELNMSSLELGDSALYFCASSLGQNTEAFFGQGTRLTVV.

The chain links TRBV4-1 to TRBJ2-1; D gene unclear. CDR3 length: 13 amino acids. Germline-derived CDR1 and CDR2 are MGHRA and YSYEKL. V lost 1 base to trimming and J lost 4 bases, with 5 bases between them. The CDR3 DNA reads TGCGCCAGCAGCCAAGTCCTGTACAATGAGCAGTTCTTC. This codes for CASSQVLYNEQFF.

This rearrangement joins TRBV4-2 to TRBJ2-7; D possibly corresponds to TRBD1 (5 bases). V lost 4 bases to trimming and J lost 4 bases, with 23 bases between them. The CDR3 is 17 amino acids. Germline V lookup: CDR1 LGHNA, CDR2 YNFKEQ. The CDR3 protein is CASSPGIGPISVYEQYF. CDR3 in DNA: TGTGCCAGCAGCCCAGGGATAGGTCCCATCTCTGTGTACGAGCAGTACTTC.

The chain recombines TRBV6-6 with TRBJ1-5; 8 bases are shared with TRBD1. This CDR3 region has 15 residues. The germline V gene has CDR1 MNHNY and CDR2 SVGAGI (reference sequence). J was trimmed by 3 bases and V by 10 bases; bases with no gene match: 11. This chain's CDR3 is CATRQGLLNNQPQHF. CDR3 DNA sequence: TGTGCCACAAGACAGGGGCTTCTTAACAATCAGCCCCAGCATTTT.

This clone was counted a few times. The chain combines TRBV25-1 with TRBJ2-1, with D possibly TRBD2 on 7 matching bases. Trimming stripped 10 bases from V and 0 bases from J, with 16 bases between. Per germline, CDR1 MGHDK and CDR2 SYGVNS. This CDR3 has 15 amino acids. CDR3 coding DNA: TGTGCCACATCCCTTAGGGGGGGCTCCTACAATGAGCAGTTCTTC. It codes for CATSLRGGSYNEQFF.

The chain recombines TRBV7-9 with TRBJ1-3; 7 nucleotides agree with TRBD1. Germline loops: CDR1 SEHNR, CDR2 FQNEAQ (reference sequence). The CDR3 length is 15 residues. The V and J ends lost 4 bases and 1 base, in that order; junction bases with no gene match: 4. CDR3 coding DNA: TGTGCCAGCAGCTCCCGGGACAGATCTGGAAACACCATATATTTT. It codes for CASSSRDRSGNTIYF.

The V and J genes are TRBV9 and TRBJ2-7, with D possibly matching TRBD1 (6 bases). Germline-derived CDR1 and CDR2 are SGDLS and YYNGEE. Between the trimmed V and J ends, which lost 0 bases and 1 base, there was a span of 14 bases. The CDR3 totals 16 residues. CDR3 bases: TGTGCCAGCAGCGTAGGGACAGCCGTAGGGTCCTACGAGCAGTACTTC. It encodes CASSVGTAVGSYEQYF.

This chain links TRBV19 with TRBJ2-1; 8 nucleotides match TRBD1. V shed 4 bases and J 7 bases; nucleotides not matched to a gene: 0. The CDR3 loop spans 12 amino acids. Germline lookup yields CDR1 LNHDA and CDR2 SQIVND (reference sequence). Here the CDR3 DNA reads TGTGCCAGTAGTAGACAGGGGAATGAGCAGTTCTTC. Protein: CASSRQGNEQFF.

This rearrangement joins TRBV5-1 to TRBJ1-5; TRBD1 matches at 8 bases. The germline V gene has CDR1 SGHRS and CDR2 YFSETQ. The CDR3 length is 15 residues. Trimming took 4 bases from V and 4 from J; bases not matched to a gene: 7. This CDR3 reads CASSPTGASNQPQHF. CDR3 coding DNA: TGCGCCAGCAGCCCGACAGGGGCGTCGAATCAGCCCCAGCATTTT.

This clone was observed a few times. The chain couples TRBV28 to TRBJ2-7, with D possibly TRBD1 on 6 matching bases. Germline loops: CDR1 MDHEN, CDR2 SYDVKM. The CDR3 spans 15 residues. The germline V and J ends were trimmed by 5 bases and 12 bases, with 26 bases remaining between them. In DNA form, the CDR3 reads TGTGCCAGCAGTGGGATAGGGGGAGCCTCACTCCGAGCGTACTTC. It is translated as CASSGIGGASLRAYF.